This passage covers 13 T cell receptor beta chains from one sample sequenced in a study of T-cell reconstitution after alpha-beta-depleted transplantation in children. A TCRbeta library incorporating unique molecular identifiers was prepared. TCRdb independently ran MiXCR on the PCR reads; one entry per CDR3 protein. Of approximately 110,000 distinct CDR3 sequences in the sample, roughly 24% were seen once. The source was PBMCs, mostly from graft donor cells, collected 180 days after TCRalphabeta/CD19-depleted stem cell transplant. The source is a male patient aged 2 to 9 who had a stem cell transplant for chronic granulomatous disease, so the T cells may come from the graft donor.

The V call is TRBV3-1, the J call TRBJ2-7, with 12 bases matching TRBD2. Germline V gene data show CDR1 as LGHDT and CDR2 as YNNKEL (reference sequence). The CDR3 length is 15 residues. V shed 0 bases, J shed 10 bases, and the junction held 7 bases outside the gene matches. As DNA, the CDR3 is TGTGCCAGCAGCCAAGATCGGCTAGCGGGAGGGGAACAGTACTTC. It codes for CASSQDRLAGGEQYF.

The rearrangement joins TRBV20-1 to TRBJ2-5; the D call may be TRBD1 or TRBD2 (6 bases each). CDR3 size: 14 residues. Germline-derived CDR1 and CDR2 are DFQATT and SNEGSKA (reference sequence). V lost 3 bases, J lost 2 bases, and 13 bases lay in between. The CDR3 nucleotides are TGCAGTGCTAGTCCGGGGGCGCTTCAAGAGACCCAGTACTTC. Its protein product is CSASPGALQETQYF.

This clonotype was counted ten times or more. V usage is TRBV15 and J usage is TRBJ2-7, with 11 nucleotides matching TRBD2. Trimming removed 2 bases from V and 3 bases from J; junction bases left unmatched: 3. There are 15 residues in the CDR3. The germline gives CDR1 LNHNV, CDR2 YYDKDF (reference sequence). DNA of the CDR3: TGTGCCACCAGCAGACTAGCGGGAGGAGGCTACGAGCAGTACTTC. Amino acids: CATSRLAGGGYEQYF.

This clonotype was counted many times. This rearrangement joins TRBV12-3 or TRBV12-4 to TRBJ2-7; 11 nucleotides line up with TRBD1. CDR3 length: 15 amino acids. The V segment lost 5 bases and the J segment 3 bases; nucleotides outside the gene matches: 6. CDR3 nucleotide sequence: TGTGCCAGCAGTGCCGGGACAGGGGGTTACTACGAGCAGTACTTC. Its protein is CASSAGTGGYYEQYF.

This clonotype was detected ten times or more. The rearrangement joins TRBV29-1 to TRBJ1-4; a weak D match, TRBD1 (5 bases). Deletions cut 7 bases from V and 7 bases from J, with 13 bases between. There are 12 residues in the CDR3. CDR1 and CDR2 (germline): SQVTM, ANQGSEA. The CDR3 loop reads CSALRGSEKLFF. Here the CDR3 DNA reads TGCAGCGCCTTACGGGGGTCTGAAAAACTGTTTTTT.

This clonotype was detected many times. This chain's CDR3 is CASSWREGFEQFF. Written as DNA, the CDR3 is TGCGCCAGCAGCTGGCGGGAGGGTTTTGAGCAGTTCTTC. The chain employs TRBV5-1 and TRBJ2-1; 9 positions agree with TRBD2. V shed 3 bases and J 9 bases; nucleotides not matched to a gene: 4. The CDR3 extends over 13 amino acids. Per germline, CDR1 SGHRS and CDR2 YFSETQ.

The genes are TRBV28 and TRBJ1-2; weak D call: TRBD1 (5 bases). From germline, CDR1 is MDHEN and CDR2 SYDVKM. The CDR3 is 16 residues long. Trimming took off 2 bases at V and 5 bases at J, with 18 bases between the two ends. CDR3 DNA: TGTGCCAGCAGTTTAGCAGGATTGGCGTCAGGGTATGGCTACACCTTC. Translating gives CASSLAGLASGYGYTF.

This clonotype has a count of ten or more. V is TRBV18 and J is TRBJ1-1; D is unresolved. Germline CDR1 and CDR2: KGHSH and LQKENI. The germline V and J ends were trimmed by 2 bases and 9 bases, with 13 bases remaining between them. CDR3 length: 13 amino acids. CDR3 amino acids: CASSPSLLVQAFF. The DNA of the CDR3 is TGTGCCAGCTCACCATCCCTACTGGTTCAAGCTTTCTTT.

This clonotype was observed a few times. CDR3 nucleotide sequence: TGTGCCAGCAGTCCACTACAGGGTTATGGCTACACCTTC. It codes for CASSPLQGYGYTF. The genes are TRBV12-3 or TRBV12-4 and TRBJ1-2, with D possibly being TRBD1 (6 bases). V was shortened by 5 bases and J by 5 bases, with 12 bases between the two germline ends. The CDR3 covers 13 residues.

The table lists this clonotype with many counts. The chain uses TRBV7-2 and TRBJ2-7; 11 bases fit TRBD2. Unmatched junction bases numbered 2, after V lost 3 bases and J lost 4 bases. This CDR3 has 14 residues. The germline V gene has CDR1 SGHTA and CDR2 FQGNSA. CDR3 nucleotides: TGTGCCAGCAGCTTGGGACTAGCGGATTACGAGCAGTACTTC. It is translated as CASSLGLADYEQYF.

Many counts were recorded for this clonotype. The rearrangement uses TRBV12-3 or TRBV12-4 and TRBJ2-2; unclear D gene. Between the trimmed V and J ends, which lost 7 bases and 5 bases, there was a span of 8 bases. This CDR3 spans 12 amino acids. In DNA form, the CDR3 reads TGTGCCAGCACCCTAGATACCGGGGAGCTGTTTTTT. Translated: CASTLDTGELFF.

With respect to this clonotype: A much larger clone lies one base from this, so it may be a read error. The rearrangement links TRBV3-1 to TRBJ2-1, with D tentatively TRBD1 (5 bases). The CDR3 runs 15 residues. The germline CDR1 and CDR2 sequences are LGHDT and YNNKEL (reference sequence). V was cut by 8 bases and J by 3 bases, with 17 bases left in between. The CDR3 reads CASCLRLGVYNEQFF. CDR3 DNA sequence: TGTGCCAGCTGTTTGAGGCTAGGGGTCTACAATGAGCAGTTCTTC.

This clonotype was detected ten times or more. The chain joins TRBV27 to TRBJ1-6, with no clear D. The V gene's germline CDR1 is MNHEY and CDR2 SMNVEV (reference sequence). The CDR3 length is 15 residues. Trimming removed 1 base from V and 0 bases from J, with 4 bases in between. The CDR3 bases are TGTGCCAGCAGTTTATGGAGCTCCTATAATTCACCCCTCCACTTT. Translated, it gives CASSLWSSYNSPLHF.